These 2 T cell receptor beta chains came from one sample sequenced in a study of response to subunit inactivated influenza vaccine. TCRdb re-called the RT-PCR reads through MiXCR, storing one row per CDR3 protein. The sample lists roughly 700,000 distinct CDR3 sequences, about 15% occurring once. The material was PBMCs from blood, obtained 14 to 15 days before vaccination. These receptors all stem from a man in his fifties or sixties who received an inactivated influenza vaccine.

This chain connects TRBV19 to TRBJ1-6; D remains ambiguous. The V gene's germline CDR1 is LNHDA and CDR2 SQIVND (reference sequence). The CDR3 extends over 13 amino acids. Trimming removed 7 bases at V and 8 bases at J, with 12 bases between. The CDR3 here is CASNLAGDSPLHF. The CDR3 DNA reads TGTGCCAGTAACCTAGCTGGGGATTCACCCCTCCACTTT. Drawing the rest from reference TRBV19 and TRBJ1-6, the complete variable domain is DGGITQSPKYLFRKEGQNVTLSCEQNLNHDAMYWYRQDPGQGLRLIYYSQIVNDFQKGDIAEGYSVSREKKESFPLTVTSAQKNPTAFYLCASNLAGDSPLHFGNGTRLTVT.

This clonotype showed up just a few times. J is TRBJ2-3 and V is TRBV6-2 or TRBV6-3; 7 bases are a match to TRBD2. Germline V lookup: CDR1 MNHEY, CDR2 SVGEGT. The CDR3 length is 15 residues. Here the CDR3 DNA reads TGTGCTACTAAGGAACTAGCGAGGAGCACAGATACGCAGTATTTT. The encoded protein is CATKELARSTDTQYF.